Listed below are T cell receptor beta chains from one sample, sequenced in a study of cytomegalovirus exposure and HLA in healthy donors. Method: immunoSEQ multiplex PCR; TCRdb's copy keeps in-frame clones and lacks some. The table records some 140,000 clones, 84% of them present only once. Source material: PBMCs. Every receptor here comes from a young woman in good health and CMV-seronegative. The CDR3 runs from the conserved cysteine through the conserved F or W. A D gene is named only where the DNA matches it firmly. Clone size is shown for a subset of rows, as once, few, many or a class of expanded clone.

CASSFGQGSYEQYF | TGTGCCAGCAGCTTTGGGCAGGGATCCTACGAGCAGTACTTC | . | . | TRBJ2-7 | TRBV7-9
CASSLDRAEDTQYF | TGTGCCAGCAGCTTGGACAGGGCGGAGGATACGCAGTATTTT | . | . | TRBJ2-3 | TRBV5-6
CASSSLWATYEQYF | TGTGCCAGTAGTTCCTTATGGGCTACCTACGAGCAGTACTTC | . | . | TRBJ2-7 | TRBV19
CASRTTGSVETQYF | TGTGCCAGCAGAACCACAGGGTCCGTAGAGACCCAGTACTTC | . | . | TRBJ2-5 | TRBV25-1
CASSRRDRDVYGYTF | TGCGCCAGCAGTCGCCGGGACAGGGATGTCTATGGCTACACCTTC | . | TRBD1 | TRBJ1-2 | TRBV4-1
CASSPNSGTPTPQGTGELFF | TGCGCCAGCAGCCCGAATTCCGGGACTCCCACCCCGCAAGGGACCGGGGAGCTGTTTTTT | . | . | TRBJ2-2 | TRBV4-3
CASSWTGSTGELFF | TGTGCCTCCTCTTGGACAGGGAGCACCGGGGAGCTGTTTTTT | . | TRBD1 | TRBJ2-2 | TRBV27
CASSLSSLVAGGQETQYF | TGTGCCAGCAGCTTATCGAGTTTGGTGGCAGGTGGGCAAGAGACCCAGTACTTC | . | . | TRBJ2-5 | TRBV7-8
CAISPSGTGETQYF | TGTGCCATCAGCCCCTCGGGGACAGGAGAGACCCAGTACTTC | . | TRBD1 | TRBJ2-5 | TRBV10-3
CASSFAGVVNTEAFF | TGTGCCAGCAGTTTTGCAGGGGTTGTGAACACTGAAGCTTTCTTT | . | . | TRBJ1-1 | TRBV6-5
CASSPGQGITGELFF | TGTGCCAGCTCACCAGGACAGGGGATTACCGGGGAGCTGTTTTTT | . | TRBD1 | TRBJ2-2 | TRBV18
CASSVLVGGDEQFF | TGTGCCAGCAGCGTACTTGTGGGGGGAGACGAGCAGTTCTTC | few | . | TRBJ2-1 | TRBV9
CASSKKVSMNTEAFF | TGTGCCAGCAGTAAAAAAGTTAGCATGAACACTGAAGCTTTCTTT | . | . | TRBJ1-1 | TRBV5-4
CASSVVAGGKIQETQYF | TGTGCCAGCAGTGTAGTAGCGGGGGGGAAAATCCAAGAGACCCAGTACTTC | . | . | TRBJ2-5 | TRBV21-1
CASSAYSETGDYGYTF | TGCGCCAGCAGCGCCTACTCCGAGACAGGGGACTATGGCTACACCTTC | few | TRBD1 | TRBJ1-2 | TRBV5-1
CASSLGPQDRPNTEAFF | TGTGCCAGCAGTTTGGGGCCCCAGGACAGACCTAACACTGAAGCTTTCTTT | . | . | TRBJ1-1 | TRBV27
CASSQDLGDTQYF | TGTGCCAGCAGCCAAGATCTCGGGGATACGCAGTATTTT | . | . | TRBJ2-3 | TRBV14
CASSPRPRGMNSPLHF | TGTGCCAGCAGCCCAAGGCCTAGGGGAATGAATTCACCCCTCCACTTT | . | . | TRBJ1-6 | TRBV28
CASKTSGPYNEQFF | TGTGCCAGCAAGACTAGCGGACCCTACAATGAGCAGTTCTTC | . | TRBD2 | TRBJ2-1 | TRBV5-4